Below, 29 T cell receptor beta chains from the same sample are listed, as sequenced in a study of identifying expanded T cells in peripheral blood. Generated by immunoSEQ multiplex PCR, the TCRdb table keeps only in-frame clones and is missing some. The sample has approximately 120,000 clones, roughly 82% seen once. Sequencing was performed on blood. All receptors come from a person between 18 and 75 years old in good health.

This chain links TRBV6-5 with TRBJ1-1, with unresolved D. V was clipped by 0 bases and J by 1 base, with 9 bases between them. This CDR3 spans 15 amino acids. Germline loops: CDR1 MNHEY, CDR2 SVGAGI. The CDR3 here is CASSYSRAENTEAFF. The CDR3 bases are TGTGCCAGCAGTTACTCTCGGGCGGAGAACACTGAAGCTTTCTTT.

The CDR3: CASSVAVQGKGGTDTQYF. For the CDR3, the DNA is TGTGCCAGCAGCGTAGCCGTCCAGGGAAAAGGGGGTACAGATACGCAGTATTTT. The chain recombines TRBV9 with TRBJ2-3, with a weak D call TRBD1 (6 bases). The germline V and J ends were trimmed by 0 bases and 3 bases, with 20 bases remaining between them. Looked up from germline, CDR1 is SGDLS and CDR2 is YYNGEE. The CDR3 is made up of 18 amino acids.

The chain carries TRBV2 and TRBJ2-7, with D hard to call. Trimming stripped 5 bases from V and 2 bases from J, with 4 bases between. Germline CDR1 reads SNHLY; CDR2 reads FYNNEI. The length of the CDR3 is 11 residues. The CDR3 spells CASSPAYEQYF. CDR3 DNA: TGTGCCAGCAGTCCAGCCTACGAGCAGTACTTC.

The gene calls are TRBV29-1 and TRBJ2-1; TRBD1 matches at 7 bases. The length of the CDR3 is 14 residues. The junction had 4 bases not matched to a gene; V was cut back by 5 bases and J by 0 bases. Germline CDR1 is SQVTM and CDR2 is ANQGSEA. This CDR3 is CSVPRGSSYNEQFF. The CDR3 nucleotides are TGCAGCGTTCCCAGGGGGAGCTCCTACAATGAGCAGTTCTTC.

CDR3 sequence (DNA): TGTGCCTGGAGTGTATTGGGACGCTACGAGCAGTACTTC. Translating it yields CAWSVLGRYEQYF. This chain connects TRBV30 to TRBJ2-7; D could derive from TRBD1 or TRBD2 (5 bases each). This CDR3 comprises 13 residues. V dropped 0 bases and J dropped 3 bases, with 9 bases sitting between them. Germline V gene sequence: CDR1 GTSNPN, CDR2 SVGIG (reference sequence).

This clone was recorded a few times. An end of the junction differs from the germline gene, which may be a read error. CDR3 in DNA: TGTGCCAGCAGCTCGTCTCGCCGGGTCTCCTTT. Residues: CASSSSRRVSF. The chain carries TRBV7-2 and TRBJ1-1; D is unclear. Looked up from germline, CDR1 is SGHTA and CDR2 is FQGNSA. This CDR3 region has 11 residues.

This rearrangement joins TRBV7-2 to TRBJ1-2; possible D gene TRBD1, 5 bases. The CDR3 extends over 13 amino acids. The V gene lost 6 bases and the J gene lost 8 bases, with 16 bases spanning the gap. Germline CDR1 is SGHTA and CDR2 is FQGNSA. CDR3 coding DNA: TGTGCCAGCAGTCAGGGACCTAACCAGGGCTACACCTTC. This translates into CASSQGPNQGYTF.

V gene TRBV18 combines with J gene TRBJ2-7, with unresolved D. The CDR3 spans 13 residues. Germline V lookup: CDR1 KGHSH, CDR2 LQKENI. Trimming took off 2 bases at V and 2 bases at J, with 7 bases between the two ends. The CDR3 protein is CASSPGRAYEQYF. As DNA, the CDR3 is TGTGCCAGCTCACCAGGGCGCGCCTACGAGCAGTACTTC.

The chain combines TRBV9 with TRBJ1-1; D perhaps matches TRBD1 (5 bases). This CDR3 contains 16 residues. Germline-derived CDR1 and CDR2 are SGDLS and YYNGEE. V lost 1 base and J 1 base, leaving 14 bases between the germline ends. The DNA for the CDR3 is TGTGCCAGCAGCGTACGCCCGCTTACAGGGAACACTGAAGCTTTCTTT. Amino acids: CASSVRPLTGNTEAFF.

This chain uses TRBV29-1 with TRBJ2-5; D remains unclear. The germline CDR1 and CDR2 sequences are SQVTM and ANQGSEA. The CDR3 totals 13 residues. V lost 8 bases to trimming and J lost 5 bases, with 18 bases between them. CDR3 in DNA: TGCAGCACCAGTAGGGAACACCGGGAGACCCAGTACTTC. It yields the protein CSTSREHRETQYF.

This sequence joins TRBV11-3 and TRBJ2-3; D gene uncertain. V dropped 4 bases and J dropped 2 bases, with 10 bases sitting between them. The CDR3 has 14 amino acids. Germline lookup yields CDR1 SGHNT and CDR2 YENEEA. CDR3 nucleotides: TGTGCCAGCAGCTCCCCGCCTCTCACAGATACGCAGTATTTT. Amino acids: CASSSPPLTDTQYF.

The CDR3 is CASSFLDGNQPQHF. The CDR3 bases are TGTGCCAGTAGTTTTTTGGACGGCAATCAGCCCCAGCATTTT. The chain uses TRBV19 and TRBJ1-5; D unresolved. Germline V gene sequence: CDR1 LNHDA, CDR2 SQIVND (reference sequence). CDR3 length equals 14 residues. Trimming removed 5 bases at V and 2 bases at J, with 10 bases between.

V gene TRBV11-2 combines with J gene TRBJ1-1; D remains ambiguous. CDR1 is SGHAT and CDR2 is FQNNGV in the germline V gene. The CDR3 has 13 residues. V was pared by 3 bases and J by 8 bases, with 13 bases between. CDR3 sequence (DNA): TGTGCCAGCAGCTTCACATATAATGTGGAAGCTTTCTTT. This gives the protein CASSFTYNVEAFF.

This clone was seen only a few times. The chain has TRBV5-1 and TRBJ2-7; D may be TRBD2 (6 bases). Trimming took off 1 base at V and 4 bases at J, with 18 bases between the two ends. Germline CDR1 is SGHRS and CDR2 is YFSETQ. The CDR3 length is 16 residues. CDR3 DNA sequence: TGCGCCAGCAGCTTGTCGTTTGGTCAGGGAGGATACGAGCAGTACTTC. Its translation is CASSLSFGQGGYEQYF.

The rearrangement joins TRBV19 to TRBJ2-7; 8 nucleotides align to TRBD1. The V gene's germline CDR1 is LNHDA and CDR2 SQIVND (reference sequence). The CDR3 is 16 residues long. V lost 6 bases and J lost 1; bases outside the gene matches: 11. In DNA, the CDR3 is TGTGCCAGTAGCAACCCGGACAGGGCGGGATCCTACGAGCAGTACTTC. This translates into CASSNPDRAGSYEQYF.

This chain links TRBV30 with TRBJ1-1, with 9 bases that match TRBD1. CDR3 length: 13 residues. V lost 4 bases to trimming and J lost 3 bases; unmatched junction nucleotides: 3. CDR1 and CDR2 from the germline V gene are GTSNPN and SVGIG (reference sequence). DNA of the CDR3: TGTGCCTGGATTTGGGACAGGGACACTGAAGCTTTCTTT. Protein sequence: CAWIWDRDTEAFF.

The rearrangement links TRBV7-3 to TRBJ2-5; no reliable D call. Germline CDR1 is SGHTA and CDR2 is FQGTGA. CDR3 length: 14 amino acids. The V and J ends lost 3 bases and 1 base respectively, with 9 bases between them. The CDR3 is CASSLQVSQETQYF. Written as DNA, the CDR3 is TGTGCCAGCAGCTTGCAGGTATCCCAAGAGACCCAGTACTTC.

This clone was seen once. J is TRBJ1-6 and V is TRBV6-1; TRBD1 aligns across 7 bases. The CDR3 runs to 15 residues. Germline assignment: CDR1 MNHNS and CDR2 SASEGT. Germline trimming cut 5 bases from V and 4 bases from J; bases unmatched to any gene: 5. The CDR3 protein is CASSTRDSYNSPLHF. DNA of the CDR3: TGTGCCAGCAGTACGCGGGACAGTTATAATTCACCCCTCCACTTT.

V usage is TRBV11-1 and J usage is TRBJ2-1; 9 bases align to TRBD1. Germline loops: CDR1 SGHAT, CDR2 FQDESV (reference sequence). With V trimmed by 4 bases and J by 4 bases, 8 bases remained unmatched. This CDR3 has 16 amino acids. CDR3 sequence (DNA): TGTGCCAGCAGCTCGTGGGGGGACAGGGAGTACAATGAGCAGTTCTTC. As protein: CASSSWGDREYNEQFF. Full variable domain (remainder filled in from reference TRBV11-1 and TRBJ2-1): EAEVAQSPRYKITEKSQAVAFWCDPISGHATLYWYRQILGQGPELLVQFQDESVVDDSQLPKDRFSAERLKGVDSTLKIQPAELGDSAMYLCASSSWGDREYNEQFFGPGTRLTVL.

The genes are TRBV7-8 and TRBJ1-5; TRBD1 aligns across 8 bases. The CDR3 runs to 16 residues. Germline V lookup: CDR1 SGHVS, CDR2 FQNEAQ. Germline trimming cut 5 bases from V and 1 base from J; bases unmatched to any gene: 7. The CDR3 region is CASSPRTGYSNQPQHF. In DNA form, the CDR3 reads TGTGCCAGCAGCCCAAGGACAGGGTACAGCAATCAGCCCCAGCATTTT.

The chain employs TRBV6-1 and TRBJ2-3; 8 nucleotides match TRBD2. Per the germline V gene, CDR1 is MNHNS and CDR2 is SASEGT. After removal of 2 bases from V and 2 bases from J, the junction contained 12 bases not matched to a gene. The CDR3 covers 18 residues. DNA of the CDR3: TGTGCCAGCAGTGAAACGATCGTAGCGGGGACCATCACAGATACGCAGTATTTT. Translating it yields CASSETIVAGTITDTQYF.

The chain is built from TRBV6-5 and TRBJ2-7, with TRBD2 as a possible D gene (6 bases). CDR1 MNHEY and CDR2 SVGAGI come from the germline V gene. Trimming took off 6 bases at V and 4 bases at J, with 19 bases between the two ends. CDR3 length equals 15 residues. Here the CDR3 reads CASRTRADGGYEQYF. CDR3 nucleotide sequence: TGTGCCAGCAGGACTCGGGCCGATGGGGGGTACGAGCAGTACTTC.

The chain combines TRBV4-3 with TRBJ2-7; possible D gene TRBD1, 5 bases. The CDR3 sequence is 15 residues long. V lost 0 bases and J lost 2, with 11 bases in between. Germline CDR1 reads LGHNA; CDR2 reads YSLEER. The CDR3 here is CASSQDLPGTYEQYF. DNA for the CDR3: TGCGCCAGCAGCCAAGATCTCCCAGGGACCTACGAGCAGTACTTC.

This clone was observed a few times. This chain uses TRBV29-1 with TRBJ1-2; D remains ambiguous. V lost 6 bases and J 2 bases, leaving 16 bases between the germline ends. The germline V gene encodes CDR1 SQVTM and CDR2 ANQGSEA. There are 14 residues in the CDR3. The CDR3 sequence is CSVPHRELNYGYTF. The CDR3 DNA is TGCAGCGTGCCCCATAGGGAATTGAACTATGGCTACACCTTC.

Worth noting for this clone: A junction end diverges from the germline sequence, so it may reflect a read error. J is TRBJ1-2 and V is TRBV19; D call uncertain. The germline V gene encodes CDR1 LNHDA and CDR2 SQIVND (reference sequence). The CDR3 length is 15 residues. The CDR3 protein is CASSIAGQVNYGYTF. CDR3 in DNA: TGTGCCAGCAGTATAGCGGGCCAGGTCAACTATGGCTACACCTTC. Variable domain in full (rest from reference TRBV19 and TRBJ1-2): DGGITQSPKYLFRKEGQNVTLSCEQNLNHDAMYWYRQDPGQGLRLIYYSQIVNDFQKGDIAEGYSVSREKKESFPLTVTSAQKNPTAFYLCASSIAGQVNYGYTFGSGTRLTVV.

The V gene is TRBV5-4, the J gene TRBJ1-5, with TRBD1 identical over 7 bases. The CDR3 has 15 amino acids. V lost 6 bases, J lost 7 bases, and 13 bases stayed unmatched. CDR1 and CDR2 from the germline V gene are SGHNT and YYREEE (reference sequence). This CDR3 is CASTLEGGRGQPQHF. The CDR3 coding sequence is TGTGCCAGCACCCTGGAAGGGGGCAGAGGGCAGCCCCAGCATTTT.

The chain joins TRBV6-1 to TRBJ1-2; D not resolved. Trimming left V 8 bases short and J 0 bases short, with 10 bases between. CDR1 is MNHNS, CDR2 SASEGT, per germline. The length of the CDR3 is 13 residues. The CDR3 is CASGRAPNYGYTF. Written as DNA, the CDR3 is TGTGCCAGCGGACGGGCGCCTAACTATGGCTACACCTTC.

The CDR3 protein is CASSLGGARGGNTIYF. Written as DNA, the CDR3 is TGTGCCAGCAGCTTGGGTGGGGCGAGGGGAGGAAACACCATATATTTT. The gene calls are TRBV5-4 and TRBJ1-3, with D possibly being TRBD1 (5 bases). V was shortened by 0 bases and J by 4 bases, with 14 bases between the two germline ends. The CDR3 is 16 amino acids. Germline CDR1 reads SGHNT; CDR2 reads YYREEE (reference sequence).

This clone was detected only once. The J gene is TRBJ2-6, the V gene TRBV7-9, with 7 bases fitting TRBD1. The germline V gene has CDR1 SEHNR and CDR2 FQNEAQ (reference sequence). There are 16 residues in the CDR3. J lost 0 bases, V lost 5 bases, and 4 bases had no gene match. The CDR3 DNA reads as TGTGCCAGCAGCGCGGACAGGCCCTCTGGGGCCAACGTCCTGACTTTC. This codes for CASSADRPSGANVLTF. The full variable domain, with the rest looked up from reference TRBV7-9 and TRBJ2-6, is DTGVSQNPRHKITKRGQNVTFRCDPISEHNRLYWYRQTLGQGPEFLTYFQNEAQLEKSRLLSDRFSAERPKGSFSTLEIQRTEQGDSAMYLCASSADRPSGANVLTFGAGSRLTVL.